A selection of T cell receptor beta chains follows, all from one sample in a study of blood T cells in healthy people across ages. TCRdb used MiXCR to reprocess the 5' RACE reads, holding one entry per CDR3 protein. The sample consists of approximately 800,000 distinct CDR3 sequences, roughly 25% of them appearing once. Another study also made use of these data, one on T cells of mothers and their children.

The sample comprised blood. The receptor set was obtained from a boy younger than 18 in good health. CDR3s leave out the opening cysteine and the closing phenylalanine or tryptophan.

V gene: TRBV4-1
J gene: TRBJ1-5
CDR3 protein: ASSQLRSKSPQH

V gene: TRBV6-1
J gene: TRBJ2-1
CDR3 protein: ASKTVGDEQF

V gene: TRBV12-3/TRBV12-4
J gene: TRBJ2-4
CDR3 protein: ASSVLRGIVAKNIQY

V gene: TRBV6-5
J gene: TRBJ2-7
CDR3 protein: ASSYSTGAGYEQY

V gene: TRBV6-6
J gene: TRBJ2-7
CDR3 protein: ASSFSAGRSEQY

V gene: TRBV7-9
J gene: TRBJ2-7
CDR3 protein: ASSLLKGGSAYEQY

V gene: TRBV4-3
J gene: TRBJ2-5
CDR3 protein: ASSQGTGLGEQY

V gene: TRBV10-3
J gene: TRBJ2-1
CDR3 protein: AISEDPYNEQF

V gene: TRBV24-1
J gene: TRBJ2-5
CDR3 protein: ATSDEISGPQETQY

V gene: TRBV15
J gene: .
CDR3 protein: ATSSGSPPYEQY

V gene: TRBV12-3/TRBV12-4
J gene: TRBJ2-5
CDR3 protein: ASRAGGILRETQY

V gene: TRBV4-1
J gene: TRBJ2-7
CDR3 protein: ASSQGRSTSYEQY

V gene: TRBV12-3/TRBV12-4
J gene: TRBJ1-6
CDR3 protein: ASTLGGERSPLH

V gene: TRBV7-3
J gene: TRBJ2-6
CDR3 protein: ASSRPLGAGANVLT

V gene: TRBV4-1
J gene: TRBJ2-3
CDR3 protein: ASRPPASAEDTQY

V gene: TRBV27
J gene: TRBJ1-4
CDR3 protein: ASSPNRGWWPYEKLF

V gene: TRBV4-3
J gene: TRBJ2-3
CDR3 protein: ASSQGAGGPGDTQY

V gene: TRBV12-3/TRBV12-4
J gene: TRBJ2-5
CDR3 protein: ASSFGVWETQY

V gene: TRBV6-6
J gene: TRBJ2-7
CDR3 protein: ASSRLAEWTYEQY

V gene: TRBV6-1
J gene: TRBJ2-3
CDR3 protein: ASSEQGDTDTQY

V gene: TRBV4-1
J gene: TRBJ2-7
CDR3 protein: ASSHKDGTSYEQY

V gene: TRBV4-1
J gene: TRBJ2-7
CDR3 protein: ASSIGPDSYEQY

V gene: TRBV27
J gene: TRBJ2-1
CDR3 protein: ASSLSSASTYNEQF

V gene: TRBV5-1
J gene: .
CDR3 protein: ASSLRDRGLDEQF

V gene: TRBV24-1
J gene: TRBJ2-5
CDR3 protein: ATSDSGLSETQY

V gene: TRBV7-2
J gene: TRBJ1-3
CDR3 protein: ASSLGEQGNTIY

V gene: TRBV9
J gene: TRBJ2-1
CDR3 protein: ASSVDWYVQTYNEQF

V gene: TRBV2
J gene: TRBJ1-1
CDR3 protein: ASSEERFSSAF

V gene: TRBV20-1
J gene: TRBJ2-7
CDR3 protein: SAPRRGSYDQY

V gene: TRBV7-2
J gene: .
CDR3 protein: ASSLKALATGGSYEQY

V gene: TRBV2
J gene: TRBJ2-1
CDR3 protein: ASSEYSRVGNEQF

V gene: TRBV12-3/TRBV12-4
J gene: .
CDR3 protein: ASAQRGSYEQY

V gene: TRBV7-2
J gene: TRBJ1-2
CDR3 protein: ASSLGAETVSNGYT

V gene: TRBV7-2
J gene: TRBJ1-5
CDR3 protein: ASSLGASPDQPQH

V gene: TRBV29-1
J gene: TRBJ2-7
CDR3 protein: SVGPGLESYEQY

V gene: TRBV5-6
J gene: TRBJ2-1
CDR3 protein: ASSLKAFWQF